This T cell receptor (beta chain) was sequenced during a study of cytomegalovirus exposure and HLA in healthy donors. On this clone itself: Its cognate antigen is unknown.

Study-wide results and limits: Presence/absence analyses rested on an assumption that sequencing depth was roughly uniform across donors. Previous analysis showed most TCR beta V segments were productive about 90% or about 30% of the time.

Primers for the PCR totalled 60 Vbeta and 13 Jbeta. Sequenced by immunoSEQ multiplex PCR; TCRdb stores in-frame clones only, minus some. Counted here are fewer than 200,000 clones, around 76% occurring once; the ten biggest clones make up about 1.3%. As for the donors, each was a healthy bone marrow donor. Sequencing was done on a sample of PBMCs. The sequence was collected from a man aged 55-75 years in good health and CMV-seronegative.

CDR3 DNA sequence: TGTGCCAGCAGCCTCGAGGGGGTTGAAAAACTGTTTTTT. This gives the protein CASSLEGVEKLFF. The V gene is TRBV6-6, the J gene TRBJ1-4; D may be TRBD1 (6 bases). Germline CDR1 is MNHNY and CDR2 is SVGAGI (reference sequence). The CDR3 has 13 residues. Trimming shortened V by 6 bases and J by 7 bases, and 12 bases separated the two germline ends.